One and the same sample provided the 3 T cell receptor beta chains below, sequenced in a study of Graves' ophthalmopathy and Graves' hyperthyroidism. The study amplified TCR beta CDR3 regions using RNA transcripts. First-round RT-PCR with HTBI primers preceded a second-round multiplex PCR. TCRdb re-called the multiplex PCR reads with MiXCR, one entry per CDR3 protein. This sample has 650,000 to 900,000 distinct CDR3 sequences; roughly two fifths occur once, and the top ten carry 35% to 55%. Sequencing used peripheral blood. The receptors derive from an adult man with Graves' ophthalmopathy.

This clonotype was observed a handful of times. Mismatch with germline at one junction end may stem from a read error. The V call is TRBV10-3, the J call TRBJ1-6; 9 nucleotides agree with TRBD1. The CDR3 has 17 amino acids. CDR1 ENHRY and CDR2 SYGVKD come from the germline V gene. DNA for the CDR3: TGTGCCAGCAGTTACTCGGGACAGGGTGAGGGGGCTTCACCCCTCCACTTT. Protein sequence: CASSYSGQGEGASPLHF.

The V call is TRBV29-1, the J call TRBJ1-2, with 7 positions matching TRBD1. The germline CDR1 and CDR2 sequences are SQVTM and ANQGSEA. V lost 8 bases and J lost 10; bases outside the gene matches: 13. This CDR3 spans 12 amino acids. The CDR3 protein is CSLASQGGFYTF. The CDR3 coding sequence is TGCAGCTTAGCAAGTCAGGGGGGATTCTACACCTTC.

This chain uses TRBV4-2 with TRBJ2-7; 8 nucleotides match TRBD2. Germline values: CDR1 LGHNA, CDR2 YNFKEQ. V gave up 6 bases and J gave up 2 bases; unmatched junction bases: 12. The CDR3 sequence is 16 residues long. The CDR3 here is CASSQLGGRQTYEQYF. CDR3 nucleotide sequence: TGTGCCAGCAGTCAATTGGGCGGGAGGCAAACCTACGAGCAGTACTTC.